Sequencing of this T cell receptor beta chain was carried out in a study of human T cells and chemical hapten exposure. This clonotype was seen more than once but under ten times. Trimming shortened V by 4 bases and J by 2 bases, and 13 bases separated the two germline ends. The CDR3 is 15 amino acids. Unique molecular identifiers were affixed to discrete cDNA molecules within the library. TCRdb reprocessed the RACE reads with MiXCR, giving one entry per CDR3 protein. Here the sample spans around 350,000 distinct CDR3 sequences, 5% to 6.5% being singletons. Stated time point: pre-sensitization, week 0. Treatment denoted: therapeutic diphenylcyclopropenone sensitization with weekly scalp DPC.

The sample here was whole blood, taken in connection with sensitization to the hapten diphenylcyclopropenone (DPC). This TCR was recovered from a woman younger than 30 with alopecia areata. Some clones in this sample may be carry-over from other donors' samples. The rearrangement uses TRBV12-3 or TRBV12-4 and TRBJ2-3; D call uncertain. CDR3 bases: TGTGCCAGCAGTTCCACAGAGCTAAACACAGATACGCAGTATTTT. Translating gives CASSSTELNTDTQYF.